This entry lists 27 T cell receptor beta chains sequenced from one sample in a study of CD4 T cells in relation to SARS-CoV-2 and coronaviruses. This table comes from immunoSEQ multiplex PCR, and its TCRdb copy is limited to in-frame clones, with some not included. The sample records just under 65,000 clones, 94% being singletons. Before the COVID-19 pandemic, during about 2011-2019, CD4+ T cells were taken from unexposed donors. The sample taken for sequencing was naive CD4+ T cells from PBMCs. Subset here: naive CD4+ T cells isolated by negative enrichment. The origin of the receptors is a human donor in good health.

The chain uses TRBV30 and TRBJ1-5; possible D gene TRBD1, 5 bases. CDR1 is GTSNPN, CDR2 SVGIG, per germline (reference sequence). Deletions cut 5 bases from V and 1 base from J, with 15 bases between. CDR3 length: 15 amino acids. The CDR3 DNA reads TGTGCCTGGCAATTTTCCTGGGACAGCAATCAGCCCCAGCATTTT. The encoded protein is CAWQFSWDSNQPQHF.

This clone was picked up one time. The chain links TRBV6-5 to TRBJ2-1; the match to TRBD2 covers 9 bases. CDR1 and CDR2 from the germline V gene are MNHEY and SVGAGI. With 1 base clipped from V and 9 bases from J, the junction kept 10 bases outside the gene matches. The CDR3 loop spans 16 amino acids. The CDR3 loop is CASSYLSGTSRGEQFF. Here the CDR3 DNA reads TGTGCCAGCAGTTACTTATCGGGGACTAGCAGGGGTGAGCAGTTCTTC.

V is TRBV15 and J is TRBJ2-3; D is ambiguous. From germline, CDR1 is LNHNV and CDR2 YYDKDF (reference sequence). This CDR3 contains 15 residues. Trimming removed 2 bases at V and 2 bases at J, with 11 bases between. CDR3 nucleotides: TGTGCCACCAGCAGATTAGACCTTTTCACAGATACGCAGTATTTT. Amino acids: CATSRLDLFTDTQYF.

The CDR3 protein is CAWSGEGGYNEQFF. CDR3 sequence (DNA): TGTGCCTGGAGTGGGGAGGGAGGGTACAATGAGCAGTTCTTC. The chain carries TRBV30 and TRBJ2-1; 7 positions agree with TRBD2. Germline CDR1 reads GTSNPN; CDR2 reads SVGIG (reference sequence). With 1 base clipped from V and 4 bases from J, the junction kept 4 bases outside the gene matches. This CDR3 has 14 amino acids.

The chain carries TRBV28 and TRBJ1-1, with D hard to call. Germline CDR1 and CDR2: MDHEN and SYDVKM. The ends were cut back, 7 bases at V and 4 bases at J, with 16 bases in the middle. The CDR3 is 14 residues long. CDR3 residues: CASTGSPLITEAFF. In nucleotides, the CDR3 is TGTGCCAGCACCGGCAGCCCTTTAATCACTGAAGCTTTCTTT.

The chain combines TRBV7-9 with TRBJ2-7, with D perhaps matching TRBD1 (6 bases). CDR1 SEHNR and CDR2 FQNEAQ come from the germline V gene (reference sequence). CDR3 length equals 12 residues. Trimming left V 7 bases short and J 6 bases short, with 13 bases between. CDR3 sequence (DNA): TGTGCCAGCAACAGGGACCTCCTCGAGCAGTACTTC. Amino acid sequence: CASNRDLLEQYF.

The V gene is TRBV6-5, the J gene TRBJ2-2, with D perhaps TRBD2 (6 bases). The CDR3 is 15 residues long. Looked up from germline, CDR1 is MNHEY and CDR2 is SVGAGI. V lost 0 bases and J lost 6, with 11 bases in between. CDR3 coding DNA: TGTGCCAGCAGTTACTCGGGGGACTCCCCCGGGGAGCTGTTTTTT. Translating it yields CASSYSGDSPGELFF.

The chain joins TRBV28 to TRBJ1-5; D gene uncertain. V was shortened by 6 bases and J by 6 bases, with 12 bases between the two germline ends. This CDR3 is 13 amino acids long. Looked up from germline, CDR1 is MDHEN and CDR2 is SYDVKM. DNA of the CDR3: TGTGCCAGCAGACGGGTGCTGGGTCAGCCCCAGCATTTT. It yields the protein CASRRVLGQPQHF.

The genes are TRBV27 and TRBJ2-7; tentative D call: TRBD1 (5 bases). The CDR3 totals 13 residues. CDR1 and CDR2 from the germline V gene are MNHEY and SMNVEV (reference sequence). V lost 2 bases and J 2 bases, leaving 7 bases between the germline ends. CDR3 sequence: CASSLDRTYEQYF. In DNA, the CDR3 is TGTGCCAGCAGTTTAGACAGAACCTACGAGCAGTACTTC.

This clone was seen a single time. This chain joins TRBV5-1 and TRBJ1-2; weak D call: TRBD1 (6 bases). Germline V gene lookup returns CDR1 SGHRS and CDR2 YFSETQ. CDR3 size: 16 residues. V dropped 4 bases and J dropped 4 bases, with 20 bases sitting between them. The CDR3 DNA follows: TGCGCCAGCAGCCCGTCCCTCCGACAGGAGATCTATGGCTACACCTTC. Its protein product is CASSPSLRQEIYGYTF.

This chain uses TRBV3-1 (or the pseudogene TRBV3-2) with TRBJ1-2, with D possibly being TRBD1 (5 bases). The germline V gene has CDR1 LGHDT and CDR2 YNNKEL (reference sequence). This CDR3 comprises 15 residues. Between the trimmed V and J ends, which lost 0 bases and 8 bases, there was a span of 16 bases. The CDR3 DNA is TGTGCCAGCAGCCAAGATTGGGGTCAGGGCGGGGGCTACACCTTC. It translates to CASSQDWGQGGGYTF.

This clone was counted a few times. V and J are TRBV5-1 and TRBJ2-3, with 13 nucleotides matching TRBD2. This CDR3 contains 15 residues. With V trimmed by 3 bases and J by 6 bases, 4 bases remained unmatched. Germline CDR1 SGHRS, CDR2 YFSETQ. The CDR3 region has the DNA TGCGCCAGCAGCTCCGGGACTAGCGGGATTGATACGCAGTATTTT. Its translation: CASSSGTSGIDTQYF.

V is TRBV2 and J is TRBJ2-7, with 10 bases matching TRBD2. From germline, CDR1 is SNHLY and CDR2 FYNNEI. V dropped 9 bases and J dropped 6; count of bases not matched to a gene: 8. The CDR3 spans 13 residues. CDR3 loop: CASNLAGDSEQYF. In DNA, the CDR3 is TGTGCCAGTAACCTAGCGGGAGACTCCGAGCAGTACTTC. Complete variable domain (other parts from reference TRBV2 and TRBJ2-7): EPEVTQTPSHQVTQMGQEVILRCVPISNHLYFYWYRQILGQKVEFLVSFYNNEISEKSEIFDDQFSVERPDGSNFTLKIRSTKLEDSAMYFCASNLAGDSEQYFGPGTRLTVT.

This chain links TRBV24-1 with TRBJ2-7; the D gene is possibly TRBD1 (7 bases). Trimming left V 3 bases short and J 0 bases short, with 11 bases between. This CDR3 is 15 amino acids long. From germline, CDR1 is KGHDR and CDR2 SFDVKD. The CDR3 here is CATSDPQGGSYEQYF. CDR3 nucleotides: TGTGCCACCAGTGATCCCCAGGGGGGCTCCTACGAGCAGTACTTC.

V usage is TRBV18 and J usage is TRBJ1-5, with 8 bases lining up with TRBD1. With V trimmed by 3 bases and J by 3 bases, 10 bases remained unmatched. This CDR3 has 17 amino acids. The germline V gene encodes CDR1 KGHSH and CDR2 LQKENI. The CDR3 DNA is TGTGCCAGCTCACCCAAAGAGTGGACAGGGTTCAATCAGCCCCAGCATTTT. It codes for CASSPKEWTGFNQPQHF.

The genes are TRBV18 and TRBJ2-2; D gene uncertain. V lost 3 bases, J lost 2 bases, and 10 bases lay in between. The CDR3 is 15 residues long. Germline loops: CDR1 KGHSH, CDR2 LQKENI. Here the CDR3 reads CASSPSDSNTGELFF. CDR3 nucleotide sequence: TGTGCCAGCTCACCTAGTGACTCTAACACCGGGGAGCTGTTTTTT.

The V call is TRBV19, the J call TRBJ2-1, with 7 bases fitting TRBD2. CDR1 and CDR2 (germline): LNHDA, SQIVND (reference sequence). The CDR3 has 17 amino acids. With V trimmed by 9 bases and J by 2 bases, 16 bases remained unmatched. CDR3 sequence: CASRIGIVAGTYNEQFF. The DNA for the CDR3 is TGTGCCAGCAGAATCGGGATAGTAGCGGGCACCTACAATGAGCAGTTCTTC.

CDR3 loop: CASHRVNYGYTF. CDR3 coding DNA: TGTGCCAGCCACAGGGTTAACTATGGCTACACCTTC. The rearrangement uses TRBV28 and TRBJ1-2; D might be TRBD1 (6 bases). The V end was cut by 8 bases, the J end by 1 base, with 8 bases between. This CDR3 comprises 12 residues. The germline gives CDR1 MDHEN, CDR2 SYDVKM.

The chain is built from TRBV4-2 and TRBJ1-4, with D maybe TRBD1 (5 bases). This CDR3 spans 15 amino acids. The germline CDR1 and CDR2 sequences are LGHNA and YNFKEQ. V was shortened by 3 bases and J by 7 bases, with 15 bases between the two germline ends. DNA of the CDR3: TGTGCCAGCAGCCAGGGGGTCAGGCAGGGTGAAAAACTGTTTTTT. Its protein product is CASSQGVRQGEKLFF.

This sequence joins TRBV9 and TRBJ1-4, with 7 positions matching TRBD1. There are 19 residues in the CDR3. With V trimmed by 3 bases and J by 0 bases, 14 bases remained unmatched. In germline, CDR1 is SGDLS, CDR2 YYNGEE. The CDR3 spells CASSARQGTGVATNEKLFF. CDR3 in DNA: TGTGCCAGCAGCGCGCGACAGGGAACGGGAGTAGCAACTAATGAAAAACTGTTTTTT.

V usage is TRBV5-1 and J usage is TRBJ2-2; perhaps TRBD2 as D (6 bases). Germline V CDR1 and CDR2: SGHRS, YFSETQ. The CDR3 runs to 15 residues. Trimming left V 5 bases short and J 2 bases short, with 13 bases between. The CDR3 reads CASSGGGANTGELFF. DNA for the CDR3: TGCGCCAGCAGTGGCGGCGGGGCTAACACCGGGGAGCTGTTTTTT.

This sequence joins TRBV6-5 and TRBJ1-4; the D gene is possibly TRBD1 (5 bases). The CDR3 extends over 15 amino acids. Germline V lookup: CDR1 MNHEY, CDR2 SVGAGI. Trimming cost V 8 bases and J 3 bases, with 16 bases left between them. The CDR3 DNA follows: TGTGCCAGCCGGGAGAGTCGACAGTCTAATGAAAAACTGTTTTTT. Its protein product is CASRESRQSNEKLFF.

V is TRBV6-7 and J is TRBJ1-5, with D maybe TRBD1 (6 bases). TRBV6-7 is recorded as an ORF, its role being uncertain. This CDR3 is built from 17 residues. Trimming took off 5 bases at V and 2 bases at J, with 19 bases between the two ends. The CDR3 DNA sequence: TGTGCCAGCAGTGCCTCCGGCGCCAGGGGCTGCAATCAGCCCCAGCATTTT. Residues: CASSASGARGCNQPQHF.

The V and J genes are TRBV3-1 (or the pseudogene TRBV3-2) and TRBJ1-5; weak D call: TRBD1 (6 bases). The germline CDR1 and CDR2 sequences are LGHDT and YNNKEL (reference sequence). The CDR3 runs 13 residues. The ends were cut back, 5 bases at V and 4 bases at J, with 9 bases in the middle. CDR3 sequence: CASSAGDNQPQHF. The CDR3 DNA reads as TGTGCCAGCAGCGCAGGGGATAATCAGCCCCAGCATTTT.

V is TRBV5-4 and J is TRBJ2-2; 8 nucleotides line up with TRBD1. V shed 5 bases and J 6 bases; nucleotides not matched to a gene: 3. Germline CDR1 and CDR2: SGHNT and YYREEE (reference sequence). The CDR3 runs to 13 residues. The CDR3 sequence: CASRNRGSGELFF. CDR3 DNA sequence: TGTGCCAGCAGAAACAGGGGGTCCGGGGAGCTGTTTTTT.

The gene calls are TRBV4-2 and TRBJ1-2; weak D call: TRBD1 (5 bases). Germline-derived CDR1 and CDR2 are LGHNA and YNFKEQ. The CDR3 is 15 amino acids. The germline V and J ends were trimmed by 1 base and 4 bases, with 13 bases remaining between them. CDR3 DNA sequence: TGTGCCAGCAGCCAAGTGGAGGGGTCTGTCTATGGCTACACCTTC. Translated: CASSQVEGSVYGYTF.

The chain carries TRBV24-1 and TRBJ1-1; D is uncertain. CDR1 and CDR2 from the germline V gene are KGHDR and SFDVKD. V lost 9 bases and J lost 1, with 5 bases in between. The CDR3 has 11 amino acids. CDR3 in DNA: TGTGCCACCCCTGAGAACACTGAAGCTTTCTTT. As protein: CATPENTEAFF.